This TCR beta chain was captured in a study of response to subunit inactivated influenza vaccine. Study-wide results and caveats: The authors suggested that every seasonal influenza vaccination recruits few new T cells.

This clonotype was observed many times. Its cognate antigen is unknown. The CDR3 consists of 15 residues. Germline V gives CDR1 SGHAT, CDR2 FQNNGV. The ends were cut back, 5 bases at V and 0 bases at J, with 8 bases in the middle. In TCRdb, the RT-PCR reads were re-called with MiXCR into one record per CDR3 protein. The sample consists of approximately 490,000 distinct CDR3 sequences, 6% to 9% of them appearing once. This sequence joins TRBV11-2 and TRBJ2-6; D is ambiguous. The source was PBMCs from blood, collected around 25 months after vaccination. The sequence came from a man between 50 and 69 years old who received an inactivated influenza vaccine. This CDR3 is CASSRRFSGANVLTF. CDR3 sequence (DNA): TGTGCCAGCAGCCGGCGGTTCTCTGGGGCCAACGTCCTGACTTTC. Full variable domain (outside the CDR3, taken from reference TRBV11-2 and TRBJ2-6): EAGVAQSPRYKIIEKRQSVAFWCNPISGHATLYWYQQILGQGPKLLIQFQNNGVVDDSQLPKDRFSAERLKGVDSTLKIQPAKLEDSAVYLCASSRRFSGANVLTFGAGSRLTVL.